This T cell receptor beta chain originates from a study of post-analysis software for immune sequencing data. Study observations and caveats: A significant reduction in normalized Chao1 diversity was observed in multiple sclerosis patients versus controls. TRBV5-6, TRBV5-1 and TRBV20-1 were among several TRBV segments more frequent in patients than controls.

Unique molecular identifiers had been added to the TCR beta cDNA libraries. Each CDR3 protein gets one entry after TCRdb re-called the PCR reads with MiXCR. In the table there are around 400,000 distinct CDR3 sequences, approximately 33% of which are singletons. This clonotype showed up just a few times. As yet, its antigen is unknown. There are 13 residues in the CDR3. Per germline, CDR1 SGHTA and CDR2 FQGNSA. The V gene end was trimmed by 4 bases and the J gene end by 10 bases; junction bases not matched to a gene: 6. The sequence was collected from a girl aged 5-17 years with multiple sclerosis. The chain is built from TRBV7-2 and TRBJ2-1; the match to TRBD2 covers 8 bases. Sequenced material: blood. The CDR3 protein is CASSWRGVGEQFF. The CDR3 region has the DNA TGTGCCAGCAGCTGGCGGGGGGTGGGGGAGCAGTTCTTC. Using reference TRBV7-2 and TRBJ2-1 for the parts outside the CDR3, the full variable domain is GAGVSQSPSNKVTEKGKDVELRCDPISGHTALYWYRQSLGQGLEFLIYFQGNSAPDKSGLPSDRFSAERTGGSVSTLTIQRTQQEDSAVYLCASSWRGVGEQFFGPGTRLTVL.